These 7 T cell receptor beta chains originate from one sample sequenced in a study of T-cell reconstitution after alpha-beta-depleted transplantation in children. The authors prepared the TCRbeta library with unique molecular identifiers. TCRdb re-analysed the PCR reads in MiXCR, keeping a single row per CDR3 protein. The data hold 250,000 to 300,000 distinct CDR3 sequences, with around 10% observed a single time. The sequenced sample was peripheral blood, obtained 180 days after TCRalphabeta/CD19-depleted stem cell transplant. These receptors were collected from a male patient aged 2 to 9 who had a stem cell transplant for chronic granulomatous disease, so the T cells may come from the graft donor.

As for this clonotype: Given a much more abundant clone one base away, this may be a read error. This chain uses TRBV3-1 with TRBJ2-3; D unclear. The J call could be wrong; TRBJ1-5 is a better fit for the DNA end. CDR3 length: 15 residues. CDR1 is LGHDT, CDR2 YNNKEL, per germline (reference sequence). CDR3 coding DNA: TGTGCCAGCAGTCTTAGCGGGAGCCCCACAGATACGCAGCATTTT. Translated: CASSLSGSPTDTQHF.

This clonotype was detected ten times or more. The chain links TRBV12-3 or TRBV12-4 to TRBJ2-5; TRBD1 matches at 9 bases. The CDR3 loop spans 16 amino acids. V shed 3 bases, J shed 4 bases, and the junction held 9 bases outside the gene matches. DNA for the CDR3: TGTGCCAGCAGTTTGGGACAGGGCGTCGGTCCAGAGACCCAGTACTTC. Amino acid sequence: CASSLGQGVGPETQYF.

This clonotype has ten or more counts. This chain joins TRBV28 and TRBJ2-1, with 9 bases aligning to TRBD2. The germline CDR1 and CDR2 sequences are MDHEN and SYDVKM. This CDR3 spans 16 amino acids. The J segment lost 5 bases and the V segment lost 0 bases, leaving 5 bases of the junction unmatched. This chain's CDR3 is CASSLWSSGRHNEQFF. CDR3 coding DNA: TGTGCCAGCAGTTTATGGTCCAGCGGGAGGCACAATGAGCAGTTCTTC.

This clonotype was found many times. The chain employs TRBV5-5 and TRBJ1-5; 7 bases line up with TRBD1. The J segment lost 10 bases and the V segment lost 4 bases, leaving 11 bases of the junction unmatched. The CDR3 is 14 residues long. Germline V lookup: CDR1 SGHKS, CDR2 YYEKEE (reference sequence). CDR3 sequence (DNA): TGTGCCAGCAGCGTTGGACAGGTTCGTGGTCCCCAGCATTTT. Translating gives CASSVGQVRGPQHF.

This clonotype appeared many times. V and J are TRBV12-3 or TRBV12-4 and TRBJ1-1; weak D call: TRBD1 (6 bases). CDR3 length: 14 residues. V lost 6 bases and J 4 bases, leaving 15 bases between the germline ends. The CDR3 region is CASSYTGIGTEAFF. The DNA of the CDR3 is TGTGCCAGCAGCTATACAGGGATCGGCACTGAAGCTTTCTTT.

This clonotype was detected many times. The chain couples TRBV7-9 to TRBJ2-7, with 10 nucleotides matching TRBD1. The germline V gene has CDR1 SEHNR and CDR2 FQNEAQ (reference sequence). This CDR3 region has 15 residues. With 5 bases clipped from V and 2 bases from J, the junction kept 6 bases outside the gene matches. CDR3 sequence (DNA): TGTGCCAGCAGCCCCACCGGGACAGGGGCCTACGAGCAGTACTTC. Its translation: CASSPTGTGAYEQYF. Full variable domain (remainder filled in from reference TRBV7-9 and TRBJ2-7): DTGVSQNPRHKITKRGQNVTFRCDPISEHNRLYWYRQTLGQGPEFLTYFQNEAQLEKSRLLSDRFSAERPKGSFSTLEIQRTEQGDSAMYLCASSPTGTGAYEQYFGPGTRLTVT.

This chain joins TRBV20-1 and TRBJ1-4; weak D call: TRBD1 (6 bases). CDR3 length: 15 amino acids. V was pared by 0 bases and J by 3 bases, with 11 bases between. CDR1 is DFQATT and CDR2 is SNEGSKA in the germline V gene (reference sequence). The CDR3 region is CSARDTDSPNEKLFF. The CDR3 DNA is TGCAGTGCTAGAGATACGGACAGTCCTAATGAAAAACTGTTTTTT.